This TCR beta chain was sequenced during a study of blood T cell repertoires in COVID-19. CDR3 length equals 13 residues. V shed 6 bases and J shed 0 bases, with 8 bases lying between them. Per the germline V gene, CDR1 is MDHEN and CDR2 is SYDVKM. Profiling relied on immunoSEQ multiplex PCR, and the TCRdb table lists in-frame clones only, not all of them. The sample has tens of thousands of clones, roughly 88% seen once. The TCR sequence derives from a human donor in a cohort sampled during active COVID-19. The chain recombines TRBV28 with TRBJ1-1; D remains ambiguous. The sample consisted of peripheral blood. CDR3 DNA: TGTGCCAGCAGGCCGGGTTTGAACACTGAAGCTTTCTTT. Translated: CASRPGLNTEAFF.